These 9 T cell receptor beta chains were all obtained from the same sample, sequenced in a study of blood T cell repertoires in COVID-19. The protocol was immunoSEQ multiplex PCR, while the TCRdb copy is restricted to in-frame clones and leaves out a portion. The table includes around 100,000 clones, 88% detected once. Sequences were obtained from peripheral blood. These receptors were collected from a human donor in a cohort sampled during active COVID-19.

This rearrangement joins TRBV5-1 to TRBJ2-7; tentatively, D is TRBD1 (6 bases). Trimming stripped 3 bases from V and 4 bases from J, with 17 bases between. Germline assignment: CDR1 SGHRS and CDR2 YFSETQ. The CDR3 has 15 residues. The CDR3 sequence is CASSSLQGLQYEQYF. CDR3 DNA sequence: TGCGCCAGCAGCTCACTCCAGGGGTTACAATACGAGCAGTACTTC.

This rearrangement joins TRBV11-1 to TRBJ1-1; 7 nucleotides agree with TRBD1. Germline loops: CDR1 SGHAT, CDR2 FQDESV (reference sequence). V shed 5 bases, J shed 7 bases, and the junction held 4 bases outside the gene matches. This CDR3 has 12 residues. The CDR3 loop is CASSADRVEAFF. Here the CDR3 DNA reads TGTGCCAGCAGCGCTGACAGGGTTGAAGCTTTCTTT. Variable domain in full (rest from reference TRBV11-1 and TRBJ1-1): EAEVAQSPRYKITEKSQAVAFWCDPISGHATLYWYRQILGQGPELLVQFQDESVVDDSQLPKDRFSAERLKGVDSTLKIQPAELGDSAMYLCASSADRVEAFFGQGTRLTVV.

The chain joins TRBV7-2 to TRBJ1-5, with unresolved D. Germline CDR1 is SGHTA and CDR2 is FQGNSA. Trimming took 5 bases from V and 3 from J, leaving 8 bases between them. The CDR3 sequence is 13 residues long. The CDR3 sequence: CASSPDFNQPQHF. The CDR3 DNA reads TGTGCCAGCAGCCCCGACTTCAATCAGCCCCAGCATTTT.

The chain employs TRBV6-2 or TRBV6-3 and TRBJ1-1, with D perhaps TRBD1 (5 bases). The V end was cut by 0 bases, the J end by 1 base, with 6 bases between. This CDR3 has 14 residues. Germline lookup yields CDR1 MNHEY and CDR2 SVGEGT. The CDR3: CASSYSQGNTEAFF. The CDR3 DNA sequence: TGTGCCAGCAGTTACTCGCAGGGGAACACTGAAGCTTTCTTT.

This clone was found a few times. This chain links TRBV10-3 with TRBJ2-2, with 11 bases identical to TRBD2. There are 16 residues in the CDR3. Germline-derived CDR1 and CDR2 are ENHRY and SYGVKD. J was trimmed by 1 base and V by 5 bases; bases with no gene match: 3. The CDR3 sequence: CAISFSGRENTGELFF. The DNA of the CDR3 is TGTGCCATCAGTTTTAGCGGGAGGGAGAACACCGGGGAGCTGTTTTTT.

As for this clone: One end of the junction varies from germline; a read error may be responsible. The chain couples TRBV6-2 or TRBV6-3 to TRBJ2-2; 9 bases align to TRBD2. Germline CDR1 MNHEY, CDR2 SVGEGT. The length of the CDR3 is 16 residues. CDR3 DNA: TGTGCCAGCAGCCCTGGGCTAGCGGGATTAACCGGGAAGCTGTTTTTT. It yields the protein CASSPGLAGLTGKLFF.

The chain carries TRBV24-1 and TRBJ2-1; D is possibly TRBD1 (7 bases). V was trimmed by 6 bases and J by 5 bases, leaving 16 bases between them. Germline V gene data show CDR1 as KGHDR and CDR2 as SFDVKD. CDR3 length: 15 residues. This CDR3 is CATSSYRGGDNEQFF. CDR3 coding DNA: TGTGCCACCAGTAGCTACAGGGGCGGGGACAATGAGCAGTTCTTC.

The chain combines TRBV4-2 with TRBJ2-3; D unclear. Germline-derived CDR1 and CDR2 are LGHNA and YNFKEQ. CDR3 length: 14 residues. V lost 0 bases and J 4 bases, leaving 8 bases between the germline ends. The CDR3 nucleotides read TGTGCCAGCAGCCAAGATCGTTCCCCAGATACGCAGTATTTT. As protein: CASSQDRSPDTQYF.

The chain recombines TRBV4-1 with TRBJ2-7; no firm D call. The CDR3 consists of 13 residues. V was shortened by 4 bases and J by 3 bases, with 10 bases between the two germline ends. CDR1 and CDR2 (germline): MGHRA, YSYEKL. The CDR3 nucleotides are TGCGCCAGCAGCCCCCTACCAGGCTACGAGCAGTACTTC. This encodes CASSPLPGYEQYF.